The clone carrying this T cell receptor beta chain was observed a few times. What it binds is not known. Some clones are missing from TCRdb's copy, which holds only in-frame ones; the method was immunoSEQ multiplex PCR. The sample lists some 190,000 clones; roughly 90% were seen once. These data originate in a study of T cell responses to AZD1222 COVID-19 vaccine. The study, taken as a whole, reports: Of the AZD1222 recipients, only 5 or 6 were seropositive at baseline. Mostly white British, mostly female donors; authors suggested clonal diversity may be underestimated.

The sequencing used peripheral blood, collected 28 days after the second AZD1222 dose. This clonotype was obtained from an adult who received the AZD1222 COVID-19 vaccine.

The CDR3 DNA follows: TGTGCCAGCAGCCTGAGGACAGGGGGAGATACGCAGTATTTT. Amino acid sequence: CASSLRTGGDTQYF. This rearrangement joins TRBV6-2 or TRBV6-3 to TRBJ2-3, with TRBD1 identical over 10 bases. The V and J ends lost 6 bases and 5 bases, in that order; junction bases with no gene match: 5. This CDR3 has 14 amino acids. Germline values: CDR1 MNHEY, CDR2 SVGEGT.